These 12 T cell receptor beta chains were all obtained from the same sample, sequenced in a study of T cell responses to AZD1222 COVID-19 vaccine. The assay was immunoSEQ multiplex PCR, and TCRdb's table has in-frame clones only and misses some. The sample holds over 100,000 clones; approximately 86% are singletons and the top ten take around 10%. Sample: peripheral blood, taken on day 0 of AZD1222 vaccination. These receptors all stem from an adult in good health.

The J gene is TRBJ2-2, the V gene TRBV21-1; the table's D call TRBD1 went unverified against the DNA. TRBV21-1 corresponds to a pseudogene. The CDR3 sequence is 14 residues long. The CDR3 loop is CASRGDRVTGELFF. The CDR3 DNA is TGTGCCAGCAGGGGGGACAGGGTCACCGGGGAGCTGTTTTTT.

V usage is TRBV7-3 and J usage is TRBJ2-5, with TRBD1 matching over 9 bases. CDR1 SGHTA and CDR2 FQGTGA come from the germline V gene. Germline trimming cut 5 bases from V and 5 bases from J; bases unmatched to any gene: 3. This CDR3 is 13 amino acids long. The CDR3 is CASSRDRDETQYF. CDR3 nucleotide sequence: TGTGCCAGCAGCCGGGACAGGGACGAGACCCAGTACTTC.

The chain recombines TRBV6-2 or TRBV6-3 with TRBJ2-7; D is perhaps TRBD2 (5 bases). The germline V gene encodes CDR1 MNHEY and CDR2 SVGEGT. This CDR3 is 13 amino acids long. The V end was cut by 5 bases, the J end by 6 bases, with 14 bases between. This CDR3 reads CASSAAGVSEQYF. The CDR3 region has the DNA TGTGCCAGCAGTGCCGCCGGGGTCTCCGAGCAGTACTTC.

This clone was counted a few times. The chain's CDR3 is CASSILAGNYEQYF. For the CDR3, the DNA is TGTGCCAGTAGTATCCTAGCGGGGAACTACGAGCAGTACTTC. The chain combines TRBV19 with TRBJ2-7; 9 bases line up with TRBD2. V lost 3 bases to trimming and J lost 3 bases; unmatched junction nucleotides: 3. Per germline, CDR1 LNHDA and CDR2 SQIVND (reference sequence). This CDR3 has 14 residues.

This chain joins TRBV12-3 or TRBV12-4 and TRBJ2-5; D unresolved. V lost 6 bases and J 4 bases, leaving 9 bases between the germline ends. This CDR3 comprises 12 residues. The CDR3 region is CASSQTPETQYF. CDR3 nucleotides: TGTGCCAGCAGCCAGACTCCAGAGACCCAGTACTTC.

As for this clone: This specimen includes other DNA sequences encoding the same CDR3. CDR3 nucleotides: TGTGCCAGCAGCCTACAGACAGATACGCAGTATTTT. Translated, it gives CASSLQTDTQYF. The chain employs TRBV11-3 and TRBJ2-3; D not certain. CDR1 SGHNT and CDR2 YENEEA come from the germline V gene. V was cut by 5 bases and J by 3 bases, with 6 bases left in between. The CDR3 spans 12 residues.

The V gene is TRBV6-6, the J gene TRBJ2-2; D gene uncertain. Germline CDR1 MNHNY, CDR2 SVGAGI (reference sequence). V was shortened by 6 bases and J by 1 base, with 3 bases between the two germline ends. CDR3 length: 12 residues. CDR3 in amino acids: CASSQNTGELFF. In DNA form, the CDR3 reads TGTGCCAGCAGCCAGAACACCGGGGAGCTGTTTTTT.

The chain has TRBV18 and TRBJ2-2; 11 nucleotides agree with TRBD2. The V segment lost 3 bases and the J segment 0 bases; nucleotides outside the gene matches: 3. Looked up from germline, CDR1 is KGHSH and CDR2 is LQKENI. The CDR3 totals 17 residues. This CDR3 is CASSPRTSGSNTGELFF. Written as DNA, the CDR3 is TGTGCCAGCTCACCTCGGACTAGCGGGTCGAACACCGGGGAGCTGTTTTTT.

The chain employs TRBV4-2 and TRBJ2-3; TRBD2 is a possible D gene (6 bases). The V and J ends lost 1 base and 5 bases respectively, with 7 bases between them. Germline V lookup: CDR1 LGHNA, CDR2 YNFKEQ. CDR3 size: 13 residues. The CDR3, as DNA: TGTGCCAGCAGCCAAGGACTAGTAGATACGCAGTATTTT. Its translation is CASSQGLVDTQYF.

This chain joins TRBV11-1 and TRBJ2-7, with 9 bases identical to TRBD1. The junction had 6 bases not matched to a gene; V was cut back by 1 base and J by 2 bases. CDR1 is SGHAT, CDR2 FQDESV, per germline (reference sequence). The length of the CDR3 is 16 residues. The DNA of the CDR3 is TGTGCCAGCAGCTTAGTAGCGACAGGGGGTACCTACGAGCAGTACTTC. It translates to CASSLVATGGTYEQYF. Supplemented by reference TRBV11-1 and TRBJ2-7, the full variable domain reads EAEVAQSPRYKITEKSQAVAFWCDPISGHATLYWYRQILGQGPELLVQFQDESVVDDSQLPKDRFSAERLKGVDSTLKIQPAELGDSAMYLCASSLVATGGTYEQYFGPGTRLTVT.

This sequence joins TRBV5-6 and TRBJ1-1; 8 bases align to TRBD1. From germline, CDR1 is SGHDT and CDR2 YYEEEE. J gave up 0 bases and V 4 bases, and 11 bases lay outside the gene matches. The CDR3 is 17 residues long. CDR3 DNA: TGTGCCAGCAGCCTTCCGGGACAGGAGATGTTGAACACTGAAGCTTTCTTT. It is translated as CASSLPGQEMLNTEAFF.

This clone occurred once. The rearrangement uses TRBV5-1 and TRBJ1-2, with 9 positions matching TRBD1. The CDR3 has 15 residues. Germline V gene lookup returns CDR1 SGHRS and CDR2 YFSETQ. J was trimmed by 3 bases and V by 3 bases; bases with no gene match: 6. CDR3 region: CASSWGDRVDYGYTF. The CDR3 DNA sequence: TGCGCCAGCAGCTGGGGGGACAGGGTCGACTATGGCTACACCTTC. Full variable domain (missing parts from reference TRBV5-1 and TRBJ1-2): KAGVTQTPRYLIKTRGQQVTLSCSPISGHRSVSWYQQTPGQGLQFLFEYFSETQRNKGNFPGRFSGRQFSNSRSEMNVSTLELGDSALYLCASSWGDRVDYGYTFGSGTRLTVV.